The present TCR beta chain was sequenced within a study of T cell responses to AZD1222 COVID-19 vaccine (dated by TCRdb to the early 2020s). Study-level background: AZD1222 recipients whose second dose came at about 4 weeks and those whose second dose came at about 12 weeks were combined into one group, since spike-specific TCR depth and breadth did not differ between the two schedules. A total of approximately 240 trial participants underwent TCR sequencing, of whom some 210 received two doses of AZD1222 and about 26 received two doses of the MenACWY control vaccine. Trial participants were enrolled by age into 18-55, 56-69 and 70-plus year subgroups, with around 140, 26 and 57 TCR-sequenced participants respectively.

The CDR3 regions of human TCRbeta chains were analyzed by immunosequencing. The authors' pipeline ran thus. TCRs in the repertoires were compared against a reference library of SARS-CoV-2-specific TCRs that had been generated with the MIRA antigen-specificity platform. Breadth meant the fraction of unique TCRs that were SARS-CoV-2-associated, whereas depth meant the fraction of total T cells that were SARS-CoV-2-associated. Using the MIRA data, each spike-specific TCR was mapped to the spike region that the TCR reacts to and placed in a CD4 or CD8 class. Log10-transformed breadth and depth values were compared by one-way ANOVA with Sidak's multiple comparisons tests. Imported from immuneACCESS, the table was reduced by TCRdb to in-frame sequences with V and J called. These copies leave out some clones; in studies compared against another copy, an unresolved V gene accounts for under half, and the cause of the remainder is not known. V and J calls and clone size follow that table, whereas D and trimming were derived from the DNA. This sample comprises some 80,000 clones, 86% of them detected only once. The top ten clonotypes cover roughly 7.5% of the sample.

The full study reports these points: Participants were mostly white British, with more females than males. The authors suggested clonal diversity may have been underestimated. Reportedly, close to half of the unique spike-specific TCRs recognized epitopes lying outside the regions that are mutated in the B.1.351 and B.1.1.7 variants. Conclusions about previously exposed vaccinees were limited because only six AZD1222 recipients were SARS-CoV-2 seropositive at baseline. The vaccine-associated CD4 TCRs covered the entire spike protein, and the dominant responses fell in regions 160-218 and 743-854. The 56-69-year group was small, and its depth increase did not reach significance, likely because of low power. Because no samples from the day 14 peak response were available, repertoires could be characterized only after the peak T cell response. Spike-specific TCR breadth and depth rose significantly after two AZD1222 doses compared with day 0 and with MenACWY recipients.

Worth noting for this clone: Its recognized antigen is unknown. No much larger clone is present one base from it, and per-base qualities are unavailable.

The meaning of the sample's time point label: baseline before first vaccination. The vaccinee samples were drawn from two UK trials, COV001 and COV002, one of which was a single-blind randomized controlled phase 2/3 trial testing AZD1222 (ChAdOx1 nCoV-19) in healthy adults. For TCRbeta chain sequencing, PBMC samples from trial participants were taken at day 0 and at day 28 after the second dose. After removal of 6 bases from V and 2 bases from J, the junction retains 0 bases not matched to a gene. The CDR3 sequence holds 15 residues, the cysteine and phenylalanine included. The entry retains the CDR3 DNA only, 45 bases that are in frame from base 1. CDR1 and CDR2, per the germline V gene, are MGHDK and SYGVNS.

This sequence uses TRBV25-1 and TRBJ2-2, with 13 middle bases fitting TRBD2. The sample was peripheral blood, taken on day 0 of AZD1222 vaccination. This clonotype was sampled from an adult in good health. The CDR3 protein sequence reads: CASRGLAGNTGELFF. The nucleotides are TGTGCCAGCAGGGGACTAGCGGGAAACACCGGGGAGCTGTTTTTT.